The clone carrying this TCR beta chain was seen ten or more times. V was cut by 0 bases and J by 3 bases, with 13 bases left in between. This CDR3 contains 16 residues. CDR1 is SGHTA and CDR2 is FQGTGA in the germline V gene. The data originate from a study of metastatic and nonmetastatic thyroid tumors. The wider study: Malignant thyroid and benign thyroid patients provided blood and tumor or nodule tissue whose repertoires were compared.

Patients were all untreated before their thyroid surgery. In the authors' methods: A classifier for distant metastasis in papillary thyroid cancer was constructed using CDR3 differences observed across clinicopathological groups. MiXCR reprocessed the PCR reads for TCRdb. In this record, the V and J calls reflect TCRdb's handling and not the investigators' own analysis. Here the sample spans some 35,000 clones, about 29% being singletons. This clonotype originated in a female donor with papillary thyroid cancer or a benign thyroid nodule (not recorded which). Some clones in this sample may be carry-over from other donors' samples. Source material: blood. V usage is TRBV7-3 and J usage is TRBJ2-3; D not certain. CDR3 nucleotides: TGTGCCAGCAGCTTAACGCGCTTTCTAGGGACAGATACGCAGTATTTT. Protein sequence: CASSLTRFLGTDTQYF.